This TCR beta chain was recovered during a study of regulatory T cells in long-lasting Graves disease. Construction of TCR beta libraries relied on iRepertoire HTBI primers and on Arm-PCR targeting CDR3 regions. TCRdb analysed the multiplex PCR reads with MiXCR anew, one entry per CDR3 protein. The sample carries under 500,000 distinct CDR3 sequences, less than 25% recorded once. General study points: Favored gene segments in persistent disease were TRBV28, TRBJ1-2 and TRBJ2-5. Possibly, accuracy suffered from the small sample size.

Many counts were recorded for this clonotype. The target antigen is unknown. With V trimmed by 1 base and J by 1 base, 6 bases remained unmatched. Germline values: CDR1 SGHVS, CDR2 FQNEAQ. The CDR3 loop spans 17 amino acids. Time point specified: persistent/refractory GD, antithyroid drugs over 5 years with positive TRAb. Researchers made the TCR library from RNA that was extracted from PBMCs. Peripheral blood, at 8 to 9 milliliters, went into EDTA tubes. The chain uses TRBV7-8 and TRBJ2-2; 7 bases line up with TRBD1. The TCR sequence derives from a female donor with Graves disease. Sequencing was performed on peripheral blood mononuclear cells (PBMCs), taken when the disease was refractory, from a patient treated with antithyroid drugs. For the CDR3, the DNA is TGTGCCAGCAGCTTAGACGACAGGGCGGAGAACACCGGGGAGCTGTTTTTT. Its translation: CASSLDDRAENTGELFF.